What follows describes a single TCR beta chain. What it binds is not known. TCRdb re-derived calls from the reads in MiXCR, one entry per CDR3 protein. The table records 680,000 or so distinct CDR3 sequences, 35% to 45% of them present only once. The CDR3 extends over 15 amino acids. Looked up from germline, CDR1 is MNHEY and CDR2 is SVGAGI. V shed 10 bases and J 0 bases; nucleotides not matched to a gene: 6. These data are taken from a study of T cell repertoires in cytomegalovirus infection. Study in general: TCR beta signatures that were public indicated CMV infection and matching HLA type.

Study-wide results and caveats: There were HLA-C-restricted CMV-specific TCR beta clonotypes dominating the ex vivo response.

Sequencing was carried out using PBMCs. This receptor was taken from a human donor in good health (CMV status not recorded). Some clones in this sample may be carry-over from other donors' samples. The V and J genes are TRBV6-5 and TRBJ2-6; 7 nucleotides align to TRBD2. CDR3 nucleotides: TGTGCCACAAATGGGAGGGACTCTGGGGCCAACGTCCTGACTTTC. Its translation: CATNGRDSGANVLTF.